What follows describes a single T cell receptor (beta chain). It lacks a known antigen. A clone one base away is much larger, so this may be a read error. The TCR beta CDR3 regions were amplified from RNA transcripts. The first round of RT-PCR for the TCR CDR3 was performed with the HTBI primer set and the Qiagen OneStep RT-PCR kit. Libraries were constructed in a second round of multiplex PCR, after which size selection and purification were performed. Paired-end sequencing of the libraries was performed with 100 bp reads on an Illumina HiSeq2000. The original pipeline was this. Raw data were processed with SOAPnuke, discarding reads with adapters, uncalled bases, mean Phred below 15, or no exact constant-primer or identifier match. COPE v1.2.5 was used to merge the high-quality paired reads, and each unique nucleotide sequence was defined as a clonotype. Clonotypes were aligned to IMGT TRBV, TRBD and TRBJ reference segments using MiTCR v1.1. Analysis was restricted to V-J combinations with a frequency above 0.0001, which covered roughly 99% of repertoires. The TCS score was defined as F50 (clonal expansion) divided by E x V (chaos), with BLOSUM62-based TCRdist calculated between CDR3 peptides within each V-J. Welch's t-statistics and random forest reduced 500 to 550 V-J features to under 15, which were used in a naive Bayes classifier (R e1071). The raw public reads went through TCRdb reprocessing: fastp at Q25, MiXCR clone calling, in-frame beta chains kept. Entries that share a CDR3 protein sequence are merged under the most common genes and DNA. What appears here as the V and J calls and clone size reflects TCRdb's work, not the paper's. The sample table contains some 600,000 distinct CDR3 sequences; only one count was recorded for roughly 13% of them. The top ten constitute almost 6% of the sample.

According to the germline V gene, CDR1 reads SQVTM and CDR2 reads ANQGSEA. V loses 5 bases at its end and J loses 7 bases; junction bases beyond the gene matches: 7. The CDR3 covers 14 residues, taking in both the cysteine and the phenylalanine. CDR3 DNA only is kept here, 42 bases in frame from base 1. Hyperthyroidism patients were newly diagnosed, with disease duration under 2 months, and aged 18 to 65 years. The study excluded patients with uncontrolled infections, other autoimmune diseases, pregnancy or lactation. Diagnoses relied on clinical symptoms, serum thyroxine and TRAb, thyroid ultrasound and orbital computed tomography. Blood from progressor patients was collected at the time of first diagnosis with hyperthyroidism, before any ophthalmopathy symptoms had appeared. PBMCs were separated from roughly 10 ml of fresh peripheral blood using Ficoll-Paque density gradient centrifugation. Patients classed as progressors first received a Graves' hyperthyroidism diagnosis and then went on to develop ophthalmopathy during follow-up. Trizol reagent was used to extract total RNA, and RNA quality was then checked on an Agilent 2100 Bioanalyzer.

These data are taken from a study of T cells in Graves' hyperthyroidism and ophthalmopathy (dated 2019 in TCRdb). Regarding the research as a whole: Peripheral blood samples were taken at the time of initial diagnosis, prior to any treatment. Following sampling, methimazole starting at 30 mg daily was given to hyperthyroidism patients, and high-dose intravenous methylprednisolone was given to ophthalmopathy patients. An independent validation cohort of some 18 hyperthyroidism patients and 15 or so patients who later progressed to ophthalmopathy tested prospective prediction of ophthalmopathy. TCR V-J signatures able to tell the groups apart were searched for in a discovery cohort of 90 to 100 patients, of whom over 40 had Graves' ophthalmopathy and 57 had stable Graves' hyperthyroidism. TCR Vbeta CDR3 sequencing of fewer than 150 peripheral blood samples (about 45 ophthalmopathy, over 70 hyperthyroidism and roughly 17 progressor patients) is reported in the paper. The 100 or so discovery patients were divided at random into training and test sets in a 7:3 ratio. Thyroid tissue and blood T-cell repertoires from about six Graves' hyperthyroidism patients were also compared in the study.

What the study reported, not specific to this receptor: Sample size was not statistically predetermined, and blinding of investigators to group allocation was not performed. A 13 V-J signature model separated ophthalmopathy from stable hyperthyroidism, with nearly 90% sensitivity and approximately 81% specificity in cross-validation and 80%/75% in testing. In validation, progression to ophthalmopathy was predicted by the model with more than 65% sensitivity and 72% to 80% specificity, a median of 6.5 months before onset. Most expanded thyroid clonotypes (frequency above 0.001) were also detected in blood, a finding suggesting that blood repertoires may reflect thyroid immune responses.

Specimen: blood. This receptor was taken from a woman aged 25-40 years with Graves' hyperthyroidism that later progressed to Graves' ophthalmopathy. Recombination linked TRBV29-1 to TRBJ2-1, with 11 junctional bases fitting TRBD1. The DNA sequence is TGCAGCGTTTCCCGGGACAGGGGGATTAATGAGCAGTTCTTC. It is translated as CSVSRDRGINEQFF.